This T cell receptor beta chain was recorded in a study of blood T cell repertoires in COVID-19. Turning to the study itself: From T cells, B-cell-depleted T cells, or PBMCs came the material, which was cDNA or gDNA.

As originally analysed: Scientists estimated how many nucleated cells there were by amplifying reference gene primers. Method: immunoSEQ multiplex PCR; TCRdb's copy keeps in-frame clones and lacks some. From that table come the V and J calls and clone size; the DNA was used to work out D and trimming. The sample carries hundreds of thousands of clones, roughly three quarters recorded once. Trimming took 5 bases from V and 4 from J, leaving 15 bases between them. The length of the CDR3 is 15 residues. Germline values: CDR1 MNHEY, CDR2 SVGAGI. Material: peripheral blood. This chain links TRBV6-5 with TRBJ1-5; D is perhaps TRBD1 (5 bases). This clonotype originated in a woman between 40 and 55 years old with active or convalescent COVID-19. CDR3 in amino acids: CASSRRESRNQPQHF. The CDR3 nucleotides read TGTGCCAGCAGTCGCAGGGAAAGTAGGAATCAGCCCCAGCATTTT.